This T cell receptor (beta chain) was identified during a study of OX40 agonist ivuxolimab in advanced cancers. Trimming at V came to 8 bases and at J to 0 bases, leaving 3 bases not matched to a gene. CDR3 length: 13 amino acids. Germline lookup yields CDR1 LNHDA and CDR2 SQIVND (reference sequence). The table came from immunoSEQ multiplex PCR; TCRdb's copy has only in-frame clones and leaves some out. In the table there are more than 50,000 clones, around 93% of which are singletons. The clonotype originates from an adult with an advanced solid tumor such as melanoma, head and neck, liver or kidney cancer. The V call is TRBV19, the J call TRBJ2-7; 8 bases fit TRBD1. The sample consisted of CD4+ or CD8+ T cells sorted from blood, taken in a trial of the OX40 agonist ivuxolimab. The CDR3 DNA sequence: TGTGCCAGTGGGACAGGAAGCTCCTACGAGCAGTACTTC. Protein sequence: CASGTGSSYEQYF.